The subject of this entry is one T cell receptor beta chain. The record originates from a study of CD8 T cells in Susac syndrome. Random hexamers served to reverse transcribe roughly 0.5 to 1 ug RNA. TCRdb independently ran MiXCR on the immunoSEQ multiplex PCR reads; one entry per CDR3 protein. This sample has about 100,000 distinct CDR3 sequences, with 95% found just once. Germline-derived CDR1 and CDR2 are SNHLY and FYNNEI. The CDR3 consists of 15 residues. The germline V and J ends were trimmed by 9 bases and 4 bases, with 20 bases remaining between them. The sequenced sample consisted of CD8+ T cells from PBMCs. The source is a human donor with Susac syndrome. V is TRBV2 and J is TRBJ2-3; D is ambiguous. DNA of the CDR3: TGTGCCAGTTTACCGGGCCCCGGCGTGTCAGATACGCAGTATTTT. It translates to CASLPGPGVSDTQYF. The full variable domain, in which reference TRBV2 and TRBJ2-3 provide the parts outside the CDR3, is EPEVTQTPSHQVTQMGQEVILRCVPISNHLYFYWYRQILGQKVEFLVSFYNNEISEKSEIFDDQFSVERPDGSNFTLKIRSTKLEDSAMYFCASLPGPGVSDTQYFGPGTRLTVL.